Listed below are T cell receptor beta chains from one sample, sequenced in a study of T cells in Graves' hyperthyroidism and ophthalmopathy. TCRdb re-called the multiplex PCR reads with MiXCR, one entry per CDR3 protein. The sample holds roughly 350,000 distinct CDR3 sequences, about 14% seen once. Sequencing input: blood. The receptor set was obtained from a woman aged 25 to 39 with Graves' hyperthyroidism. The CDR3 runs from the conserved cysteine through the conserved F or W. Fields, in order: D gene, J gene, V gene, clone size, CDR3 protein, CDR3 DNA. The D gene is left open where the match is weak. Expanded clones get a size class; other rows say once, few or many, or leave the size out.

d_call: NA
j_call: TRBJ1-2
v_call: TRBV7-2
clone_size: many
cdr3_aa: CASSLLDGYTF
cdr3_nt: TGTGCCAGCAGCTTATTAGATGGCTACACCTTC

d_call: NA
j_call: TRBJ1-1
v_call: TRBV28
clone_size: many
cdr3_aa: CASSLQLNTEAFF
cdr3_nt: TGTGCCAGCAGTTTACAACTGAACACTGAAGCTTTCTTT

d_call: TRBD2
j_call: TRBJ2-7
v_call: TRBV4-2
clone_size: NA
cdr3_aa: CASSQDSLATSGVEQYF
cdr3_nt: TGTGCCAGCAGCCAGGACTCGTTAGCGACTAGCGGGGTTGAGCAGTACTTC

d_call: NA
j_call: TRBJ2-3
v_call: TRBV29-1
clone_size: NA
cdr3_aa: CSVEGTGPTDTQYF
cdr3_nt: TGCAGCGTTGAAGGGACGGGACCCACAGATACGCAGTATTTT

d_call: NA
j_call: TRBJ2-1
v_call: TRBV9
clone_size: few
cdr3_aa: CASSVEVAAYNEQFF
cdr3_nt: TGTGCCAGCAGCGTAGAGGTAGCTGCCTACAATGAGCAGTTCTTC

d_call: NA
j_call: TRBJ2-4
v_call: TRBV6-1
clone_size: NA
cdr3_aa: CASSEENIQYF
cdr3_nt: TGTGCCAGCAGCGAGGAAAACATTCAGTACTTC

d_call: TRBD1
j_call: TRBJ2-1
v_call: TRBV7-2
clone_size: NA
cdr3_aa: CASSLDPAAGGFF
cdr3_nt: TGTGCCAGCAGCTTAGATCCAGCCGCAGGGGGGTTCTTC

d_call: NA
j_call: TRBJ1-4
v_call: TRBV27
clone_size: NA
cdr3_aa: CASSLWQTNEKLFF
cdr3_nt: TGTGCCAGCAGTTTATGGCAGACTAATGAAAAACTGTTTTTT

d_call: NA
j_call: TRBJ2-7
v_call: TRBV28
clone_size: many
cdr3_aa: CASSPRGTATHWQYF
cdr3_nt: TGTGCCAGCAGTCCCCGCGGGACAGCTACCCACTGGCAGTACTTC

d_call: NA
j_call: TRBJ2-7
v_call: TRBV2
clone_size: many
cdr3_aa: CASRVTDGYEQYF
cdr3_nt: TGTGCCAGCAGGGTGACTGACGGCTACGAGCAGTACTTC

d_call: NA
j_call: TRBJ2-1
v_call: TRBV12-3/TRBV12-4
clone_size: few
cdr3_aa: CASSRGGSAGEAYNEQFF
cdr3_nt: TGTGCCAGCAGCCGAGGGGGTTCAGCGGGTGAAGCCTACAATGAGCAGTTCTTC

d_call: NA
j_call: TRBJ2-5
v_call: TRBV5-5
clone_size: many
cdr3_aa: CASSAGSGETQYF
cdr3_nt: TGTGCCAGCAGCGCCGGGAGTGGGGAGACCCAGTACTTC

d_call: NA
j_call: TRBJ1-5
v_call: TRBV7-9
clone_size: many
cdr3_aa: CASSQLNQPQHF
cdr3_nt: TGTGCCAGCAGCCAACTAAATCAGCCCCAGCATTTT

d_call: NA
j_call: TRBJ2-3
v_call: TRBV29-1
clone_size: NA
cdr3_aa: CSVLPDSADTQYF
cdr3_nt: TGCAGCGTTCTACCGGACTCTGCAGATACGCAGTATTTT

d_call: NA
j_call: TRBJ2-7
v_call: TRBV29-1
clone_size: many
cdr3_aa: CSATEAGPTYEQYF
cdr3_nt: TGCAGCGCTACAGAAGCGGGTCCAACCTACGAGCAGTACTTC

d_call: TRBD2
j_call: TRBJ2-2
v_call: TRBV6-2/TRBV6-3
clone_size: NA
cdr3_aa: CASSDRSSGRPGELFF
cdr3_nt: TGTGCCAGCAGTGACCGTTCTAGCGGGAGGCCCGGGGAGCTGTTTTTT

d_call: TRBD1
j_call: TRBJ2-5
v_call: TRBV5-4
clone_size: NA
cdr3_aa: CASSLGTDKETQYF
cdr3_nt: TGTGCCAGCAGCTTAGGGACAGATAAAGAGACCCAGTACTTC

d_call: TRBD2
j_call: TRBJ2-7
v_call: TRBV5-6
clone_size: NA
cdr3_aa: CASSLVAGGPNEQYF
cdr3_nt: TGTGCCAGCAGCTTGGTAGCGGGAGGGCCCAACGAGCAGTACTTC

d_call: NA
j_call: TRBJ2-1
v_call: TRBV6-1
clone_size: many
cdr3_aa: CASRNSGGTYNEQFF
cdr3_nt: TGTGCCAGCAGGAACTCGGGCGGTACCTACAATGAGCAGTTCTTC

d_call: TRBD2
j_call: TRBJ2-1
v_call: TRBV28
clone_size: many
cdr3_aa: CASSFLLAGLGEQFF
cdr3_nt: TGTGCCAGCAGTTTTTTACTAGCGGGCTTGGGTGAGCAGTTCTTC

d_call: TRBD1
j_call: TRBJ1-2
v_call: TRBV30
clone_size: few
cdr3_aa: CAGIWGQGHLGNTF
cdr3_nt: TGTGCCGGGATATGGGGACAGGGACATCTTGGAAACACCTTC

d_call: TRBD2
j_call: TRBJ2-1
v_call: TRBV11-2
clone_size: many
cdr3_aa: CASSAPGTSTYNEQFF
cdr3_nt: TGTGCCAGCAGCGCCCCCGGGACTAGCACCTACAATGAGCAGTTCTTC

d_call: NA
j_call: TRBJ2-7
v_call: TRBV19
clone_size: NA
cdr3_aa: CASMEVQSSYEQYF
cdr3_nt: TGTGCCAGTATGGAAGTACAGAGCTCCTACGAGCAGTACTTC

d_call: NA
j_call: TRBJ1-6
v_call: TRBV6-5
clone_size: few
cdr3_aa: CASSLGVGSPLHF
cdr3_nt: TGTGCCAGCAGTTTGGGGGTGGGCTCACCCCTCCACTTT

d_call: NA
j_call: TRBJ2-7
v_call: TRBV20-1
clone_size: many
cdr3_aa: CSASLDYSYEQYF
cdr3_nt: TGCAGTGCTAGTCTCGACTACTCCTACGAGCAGTACTTC

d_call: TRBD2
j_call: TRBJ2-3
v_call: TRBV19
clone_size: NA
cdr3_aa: CASSIASSGVPTDTQYF
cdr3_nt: TGTGCCAGTAGTATCGCCTCTAGCGGAGTTCCCACAGATACGCAGTATTTT

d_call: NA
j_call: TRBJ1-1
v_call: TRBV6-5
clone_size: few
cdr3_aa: CASSYTRGTPNTEAFF
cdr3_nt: TGTGCCAGCAGTTACACAAGGGGAACGCCGAACACTGAAGCTTTCTTT

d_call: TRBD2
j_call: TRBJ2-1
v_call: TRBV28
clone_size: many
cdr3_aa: CASSSPPGGSRLEQFF
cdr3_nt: TGTGCCAGCAGTTCCCCGCCTGGCGGGAGTCGGCTTGAGCAGTTCTTC

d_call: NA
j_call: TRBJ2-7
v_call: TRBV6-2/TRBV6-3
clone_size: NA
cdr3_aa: CASSYSEELEQYF
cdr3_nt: TGTGCCAGCAGTTATTCGGAGGAGCTCGAGCAGTACTTC

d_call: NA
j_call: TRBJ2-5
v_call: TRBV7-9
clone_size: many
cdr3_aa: CASSIVGETQYF
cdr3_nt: TGTGCCAGCAGCATAGTGGGAGAGACCCAGTACTTC

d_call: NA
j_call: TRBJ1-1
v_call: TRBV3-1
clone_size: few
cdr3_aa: CASSPVAVRNTEAFF
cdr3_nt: TGTGCCAGCAGCCCCGTAGCGGTGCGGAACACTGAAGCTTTCTTT

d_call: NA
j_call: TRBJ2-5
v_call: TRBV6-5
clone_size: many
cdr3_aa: CASSYRGETQYF
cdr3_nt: TGTGCCAGCAGTTACAGGGGAGAGACCCAGTACTTC